This T cell receptor (beta chain) was recorded in a study of beta chain features in type 1 diabetes. The overall study: Examination of sorted cells across all samples involved approximately 100,000,000 cells.

Comments on this clone: The antigen is undetermined.

Regarding the study as a whole: More deletions and fewer insertions at VDJ junctions were seen in type 1 diabetes patients. People with Type 1 diabetes carried modestly yet significantly shorter TCRB CDR3s in all four CD4+ subsets. Healthy donors had naive, central memory and Treg TCRB repertoires that appeared less similar than those seen among patients.

Each sorted population was over 98% pure. The study reverse transcribed the entire isolated RNA, so it sequenced expressed TCRB transcripts. TCRdb's copy holds only in-frame clones and misses some; the assay was immunoSEQ multiplex PCR. The table has 310,000 or so clones, roughly 8.8% seen once. The ends were cut back, 5 bases at V and 0 bases at J, with 8 bases in the middle. This CDR3 is 15 amino acids long. From germline, CDR1 is SGHTA and CDR2 FQGNSA. This sequence was found in a man under 40 with type 1 diabetes. The V and J genes are TRBV7-2 and TRBJ2-6; D uncertain. The sample consisted of central memory CD4+ T cells from blood. This chain's CDR3 is CASSPLTSGANVLTF. For the CDR3, the DNA is TGTGCCAGCAGCCCCCTGACCTCTGGGGCCAACGTCCTGACTTTC.